The rows below give T cell receptor beta chains drawn from one sample of a study of T cells of healthy individuals. A single record per CDR3 protein comes from TCRdb applying MiXCR to the 5' RACE reads. The table lists tens of thousands of distinct CDR3 sequences, 4% to 5.5% of them singletons, with approximately 8.5% in the top ten. Source of these receptors: a human donor in good health. CDR3s include the opening cysteine and the closing phenylalanine or tryptophan. Each record gives: clone size, D gene, V gene, J gene, CDR3 DNA, CDR3 protein. D genes are given only for firm matches. Some rows have no size entry. The others give once, few or many, or a class for an expanded clone.

many	TRBD1	TRBV12-3/TRBV12-4	TRBJ1-6	TGTGCCAGCAGAGATATACGACAGGGTGGGAATTCACCCCTCCACTTT	CASRDIRQGGNSPLHF
few	NA	TRBV7-6	TRBJ1-5	TGTGCTAGCAGCCGCAAAACAATACGTCCGGAGGAGGGAGCTGATCAGCCCCAGCATTTT	CASSRKTIRPEEGADQPQHF
many	TRBD1	TRBV29-1	TRBJ1-5	TGCAGCGTTGAAACAGGGGTTAATCAGCCCCAGCATTTT	CSVETGVNQPQHF
many	TRBD1	TRBV29-1	TRBJ1-2	TGCAGCGTGACAGGGGCAACCTATGGCTACACCTTC	CSVTGATYGYTF
few	NA	TRBV18	TRBJ2-1	TGTGCCAGCTCAACGGGGACGGGGACCTACAATGAGCAGTTCTTC	CASSTGTGTYNEQFF
many	NA	TRBV10-1	TRBJ1-2	TGCGCCAGCCCAGCGAACAGGGACGCTAACTATGGCTACACCTTC	CASPANRDANYGYTF
few	TRBD2	TRBV6-2/TRBV6-3	TRBJ2-7	TGTGCCAGCAGTTACTTAGGCGGGAGTTCCTACGAGCAGTACTTC	CASSYLGGSSYEQYF
many	NA	TRBV4-3	TRBJ2-6	TGCGCCAGCAGCCAAGAACCTGGGGCAGGGGCCAACGTCCTGACTTTC	CASSQEPGAGANVLTF
many	NA	TRBV4-3	TRBJ2-2	TGCGCCAGCAGACCCAGTGGGGGCACCGGGGAGCTGTTTTTT	CASRPSGGTGELFF
few	TRBD2	TRBV6-2/TRBV6-3	TRBJ2-1	TGTGCCAGCAGTTACTCGATGGGACTAGCGGGAGCAGGTGAGCAGTTCTTC	CASSYSMGLAGAGEQFF
many	TRBD1	TRBV7-2	TRBJ2-5	TGTGCCAGCAGCTCCCCGGGACAGGGGCTTTTAGAGACCCAGTACTTC	CASSSPGQGLLETQYF
NA	NA	TRBV24-1	TRBJ1-1	TGTGCCACCAGCGGACTGAACACTGAAGCTTTCTTT	CATSGLNTEAFF
many	NA	TRBV6-1	TRBJ1-1	TGTGCCAGCAGGGCTGGACTGAACACTGAAGCTTTCTTT	CASRAGLNTEAFF
medium-sized	NA	TRBV11-3	TRBJ2-2	TGTGCCAGCAGCGGATACAGGGAGAACACCGGGGAGCTGTTTTTT	CASSGYRENTGELFF
many	TRBD1	TRBV10-1	TRBJ2-7	TGCGCCAGCAGTGGACAGGGGGCAGTCTACGAGCAGTACTTC	CASSGQGAVYEQYF
many	TRBD1	TRBV12-3/TRBV12-4	TRBJ2-3	TGTGCCAGCAGTTTGTATTGGGGCAGGGGGCCTCGCACGCAGTATTTT	CASSLYWGRGPRTQYF
many	NA	TRBV3-1	TRBJ2-5	TGTGCCAGCAGCCTTGGGGGGGGGCGTGAGACCCAGTACTTC	CASSLGGGRETQYF
many	TRBD1	TRBV2	TRBJ1-1	TGTGCCAGCAGGATGAGACAGGGACTGGGAACTGAAGCTTTCTTT	CASRMRQGLGTEAFF
few	NA	TRBV6-5	TRBJ2-7	TGTGCCAGCAGTAACAGGGGACCGGGGGACTACGAGCAGTACTTC	CASSNRGPGDYEQYF
many	NA	TRBV7-2	TRBJ2-7	TGTGCCAGCAGCTTCTCCTACGAGCAGTACTTC	CASSFSYEQYF
few	NA	TRBV6-2/TRBV6-3	TRBJ2-3	TGTGCCAGCAGTCCCCCTTTCGGAGGGACAGATACGCAGTATTTT	CASSPPFGGTDTQYF
many	NA	TRBV7-9	TRBJ2-7	TGTGCCAGCAGCCCGTCAGACTACGAGCAGTACTTC	CASSPSDYEQYF
NA	TRBD2	TRBV4-2	TRBJ2-1	TGTGCCAGCAGCCACCCACGGACTAGCGGGTCTAGCTCCTACAATGAGCAGTTCTTC	CASSHPRTSGSSSYNEQFF
medium-sized	TRBD2	TRBV20-1	TRBJ2-3	TGCAGTGCTAGAGATTGGAGCGGGGGGGAGGTAGATACGCAGTATTTT	CSARDWSGGEVDTQYF
many	TRBD2	TRBV20-1	TRBJ2-1	TGCAGTGCTAGGTTACTAGCGGGGAATGAGCAGTTCTTC	CSARLLAGNEQFF
few	NA	TRBV2	TRBJ2-3	TGTGCCAGCAGTGAACTAGGGCAAGAATTTGACACAGATACGCAGTATTTT	CASSELGQEFDTDTQYF
many	NA	TRBV14	TRBJ2-5	TGTGCCAGCAGCCAATCAGGGGAAGAGACCCAGTACTTC	CASSQSGEETQYF
many	TRBD1	TRBV5-1	TRBJ2-5	TGCGCCAGCCTCCCGACAGGGTCGATGGAGACCCAGTACTTC	CASLPTGSMETQYF
many	NA	TRBV7-9	TRBJ1-4	TGTGCCAGCAGCTACCCTCTCGACAGTAGGAATGAAAAACTGTTTTTT	CASSYPLDSRNEKLFF
NA	NA	TRBV6-6	TRBJ2-6	TGTGCCAGCAGTTATGAGGGCTCTGGGGCCAACGTCCTGACTTTC	CASSYEGSGANVLTF
NA	NA	TRBV24-1	TRBJ1-1	TGTGCCACCAGTCATGGGGGATCCCCGAACACTGAAGCTTTCTTT	CATSHGGSPNTEAFF
many	TRBD2	TRBV9	TRBJ2-1	TGTGCCAGCAGCGTAGGGATCTCGGGACTACTCTACAATGAGCAGTTCTTC	CASSVGISGLLYNEQFF
NA	NA	TRBV7-8	TRBJ1-1	TGTGCCAGCAGCCCGGAAGGGTTAAGGGGCACTGAAGCTTTCTTT	CASSPEGLRGTEAFF
NA	NA	TRBV7-9	TRBJ1-1	TGTGCCAGCGGAAGGACTGAAGCTTTCTTT	CASGRTEAFF
many	TRBD2	TRBV5-1	TRBJ2-1	TGCGCCAGCAGCTTGACTAGCGGGGGGGCCCCCTACAATGAGCAGTTCTTC	CASSLTSGGAPYNEQFF
many	NA	TRBV21-1	TRBJ2-1	TGTGCCAGCAGCAAAACGTACAGGGGGCCTACAAATGAGCAGTTCTTC	CASSKTYRGPTNEQFF
many	NA	TRBV5-5	TRBJ2-5	TGTGCCAGCAGCTTCTCGAGGGAGACTAGGGAAGAGACCCAGTACTTC	CASSFSRETREETQYF
many	TRBD2	TRBV29-1	TRBJ2-7	TGCAGCGTTGAGGGGGGACTAGCGGGCTACGAGCAGTACTTC	CSVEGGLAGYEQYF
many	TRBD2	TRBV7-7	TRBJ2-3	TGTGCCAGCAGCCCGTCACTAGCGGCCCCAGATACGCAGTATTTT	CASSPSLAAPDTQYF
many	TRBD2	TRBV4-1	TRBJ2-1	TGCGCCAGCAGCCAAGTGGCGGGGGGACACTACAATGAGCAGTTCTTC	CASSQVAGGHYNEQFF
many	TRBD1	TRBV30	TRBJ1-5	TGTGCCTGCAAGGGGACAGGCGGCCAGCCCCAGCATTTT	CACKGTGGQPQHF
many	NA	TRBV29-1	TRBJ2-1	TGCAGCGTAGCGACAGAGCGTGAGTACAATGAGCAGTTCTTC	CSVATEREYNEQFF
many	TRBD2	TRBV9	TRBJ2-3	TGTGCCAGCAGCCTAGCGGGAGTGCCGTCAGATACGCAGTATTTT	CASSLAGVPSDTQYF
NA	TRBD1	TRBV18	TRBJ1-1	TGTGCCAGCGCACAGGGGGCGGACACTGAAGCTTTCTTT	CASAQGADTEAFF
many	NA	TRBV6-5	TRBJ2-7	TGTGCCAGCAGATCTACATGGGTCCTGTACTTC	CASRSTWVLYF
many	TRBD1	TRBV28	TRBJ2-7	TGTGCCAGCCGGACAGGGCTAGGTAACGAGCAGTACTTC	CASRTGLGNEQYF
many	NA	TRBV12-3/TRBV12-4	TRBJ2-3	TGTGCCAGCAGTTTCTTTCCTAGCGATTACACAGATACGCAGTATTTT	CASSFFPSDYTDTQYF
many	TRBD1	TRBV12-3/TRBV12-4	TRBJ1-6	TGTGCCAGCAGTCCCGGGACAGGATATTCACCCCTCCACTTT	CASSPGTGYSPLHF
many	NA	TRBV20-1	TRBJ1-5	TGCAGTGCTAACCCCCAACTGGGGTATAGCAATCAGCCCCAGCATTTT	CSANPQLGYSNQPQHF
many	NA	TRBV6-5	TRBJ1-1	TGTGCCATCGGGCAGGGCTCTGAAGCTTTCTTT	CAIGQGSEAFF
few	NA	TRBV19	TRBJ1-2	TGTGCCAGTAGTATGATCGGTGGGTATGGCTACACCTTC	CASSMIGGYGYTF